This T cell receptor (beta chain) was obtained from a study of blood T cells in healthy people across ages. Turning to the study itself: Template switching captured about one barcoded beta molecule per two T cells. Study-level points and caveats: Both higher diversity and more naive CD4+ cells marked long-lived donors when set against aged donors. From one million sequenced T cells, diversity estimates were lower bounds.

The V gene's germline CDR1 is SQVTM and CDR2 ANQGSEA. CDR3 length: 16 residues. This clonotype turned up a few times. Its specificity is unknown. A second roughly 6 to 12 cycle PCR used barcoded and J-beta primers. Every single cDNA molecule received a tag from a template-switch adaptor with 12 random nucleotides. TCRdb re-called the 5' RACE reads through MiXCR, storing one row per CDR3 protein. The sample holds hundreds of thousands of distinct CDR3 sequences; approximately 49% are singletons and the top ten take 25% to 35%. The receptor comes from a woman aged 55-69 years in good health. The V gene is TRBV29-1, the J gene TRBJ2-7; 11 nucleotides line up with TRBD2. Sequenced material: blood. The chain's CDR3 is CSARCKTSGATYEQYF. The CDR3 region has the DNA TGCAGTGCACGGTGTAAGACTAGCGGGGCAACCTACGAGCAGTACTTC.